This is a list of T cell receptor beta chains from one sample in a study of T cell responses to AZD1222 COVID-19 vaccine. Only in-frame clones appear in the TCRdb table, and some are missing; sequencing was by immunoSEQ multiplex PCR. The sample carries about 130,000 clones, around 90% recorded once. The material sequenced was peripheral blood, taken on day 0 of AZD1222 vaccination. Receptors originate from an adult in good health. Each CDR3 is given with its conserved first and last residue. A D gene is named only where the DNA matches it firmly. The size of a clone is reported for some rows only, either as once, few or many, or as a class for expanded clones.

once	TRBV5-4	12	TRBJ1-1	-	TGTGCCAGCAGCTTGGTGAACACTGAAGCTTTCTTT	CASSLVNTEAFF
once	TRBV18	17	TRBJ2-2	-	TGTGCCAGCTCACCTAGAAGCGCAGCCTCGAACACCGGGGAGCTGTTTTTT	CASSPRSAASNTGELFF
-	TRBV18	14	TRBJ2-6	-	TGTGCCAGCTCCCCTGCGGACAGGGCCAACGTCCTGACTTTC	CASSPADRANVLTF
-	TRBV28	14	TRBJ2-7	TRBD1	TGTGCCAGCAGTGTGGGACAGGGGCCCTACGAGCAGTACTTC	CASSVGQGPYEQYF
-	TRBV28	16	TRBJ1-5	TRBD1	TGTGCCAGCAGTGCCCTTCGGACAGGGTATCATCAGCCCCAGCATTTT	CASSALRTGYHQPQHF
once	TRBV15	16	TRBJ2-7	-	TGTGCCACCAGCACGTCCGGGACTTCCTCCTCCTACGAGCAGTACTTC	CATSTSGTSSSYEQYF
-	TRBV14	14	TRBJ2-7	-	TGTGCCAGCAGCCCTCCTGGTTTCGCCTACGAGCAGTACTTC	CASSPPGFAYEQYF
few	TRBV7-9	14	TRBJ2-7	TRBD1	TGTGCCAGCAGCCGGACAGGGGTAGCCTACGAGCAGTACTTC	CASSRTGVAYEQYF
-	TRBV3-1/TRBV3-2	17	TRBJ2-3	TRBD2	TGTGCCAGCAGCCAAGGGCTAGCGGGAGCAGGCACAGATACGCAGTATTTT	CASSQGLAGAGTDTQYF
-	TRBV7-9	14	TRBJ1-2	-	TGTGCCAGCAGCTTTGGGAGGGGAGACTATGGCTACACCTTC	CASSFGRGDYGYTF
once	TRBV12-3/TRBV12-4	13	TRBJ1-2	-	TGTGCCAGCAGCCAGACAGAATCCAATGGCTACACCTTC	CASSQTESNGYTF
-	TRBV28	16	TRBJ1-3	TRBD1	TGTGCCAGCAGTTTGATCAGGGGGCGGAATGGAAACACCATATATTTT	CASSLIRGRNGNTIYF
once	TRBV7-9	14	TRBJ1-2	TRBD1	TGTGCCAGCAGCGTACAGGGGATTGACTATGGCTACACCTTC	CASSVQGIDYGYTF
-	TRBV5-6	15	TRBJ1-1	TRBD1	TGTGCCAGCAGCTTTGGGACAGGTCACTACACTGAAGCTTTCTTT	CASSFGTGHYTEAFF
-	TRBV6-5	13	TRBJ1-2	-	TGTGCCAGCTCAAACGGGGGAGGCTATGGCTACACCTTC	CASSNGGGYGYTF
-	TRBV9	16	TRBJ1-1	-	TGTGCCAGCAGCGTAGGGGTAGGACCGCTGGGCACTGAAGCTTTCTTT	CASSVGVGPLGTEAFF
few	TRBV27	13	TRBJ2-1	-	TGTGCCAGCTCCCCCCAGGTTTACAATGAGCAGTTCTTC	CASSPQVYNEQFF
few	TRBV18	11	TRBJ1-2	-	TGTGCCAGCTCACTGTTAGGGACATTCACCTTC	CASSLLGTFTF
-	TRBV7-2	15	TRBJ1-5	-	TGTGCCAGCAGCCCCCATTCAGGGCCAGTTCAGCCCCAGCATTTT	CASSPHSGPVQPQHF
-	TRBV6-5	10	TRBJ2-5	-	TGTGCCAGCTGGCGGGAGACCCAGTACTTC	CASWRETQYF
-	TRBV10-3	13	TRBJ2-1	-	TGTGCCATCGGGGAGGACCAGTACAATGAGCAGTTCTTC	CAIGEDQYNEQFF
-	TRBV21-1	14	TRBJ1-2	-	TGTGCCAGCAGCAAAATCCCACCTAACTATGGCTACACCTTC	CASSKIPPNYGYTF
-	TRBV4-2	17	TRBJ2-2	TRBD2	TGTGCCAGCAGCCAACCCCCGGGACTAGGGAACACCGGGGAGCTGTTTTTT	CASSQPPGLGNTGELFF
once	TRBV28	17	TRBJ1-1	-	TGTGCCAGCAGTGCCCCGCCGGGCAGGGGCCCGAACACTGAAGCTTTCTTT	CASSAPPGRGPNTEAFF
-	TRBV5-6	15	TRBJ2-2	-	TGTGCCAGCAGCTCCCGGGACTCGAACACCGGGGAGCTGTTTTTT	CASSSRDSNTGELFF
once	TRBV15	14	TRBJ1-4	TRBD1	TGTGCCACCAGGAGACAGGGGGTGGATGAAAAACTGTTTTTT	CATRRQGVDEKLFF
few	TRBV19	16	TRBJ1-1	TRBD1	TGTGCCAGTAGTATTGGAGGGGGCGGAAGAAACACTGAAGCTTTCTTT	CASSIGGGGRNTEAFF
-	TRBV27	15	TRBJ2-7	TRBD2	TGTGCCAGCAGAACAAGGACTAGCGGTTCCTACGAGCAGTACTTC	CASRTRTSGSYEQYF
-	TRBV9	15	TRBJ2-1	-	TGTGCCAGCAGCGTAGTGAGGGTCCCCTACAATGAGCAGTTCTTC	CASSVVRVPYNEQFF
-	TRBV3-1/TRBV3-2	15	TRBJ2-1	-	TGTGCCAGCAGCCACCCGCCCGGGACTGTACATGAGCAGTTCTTC	CASSHPPGTVHEQFF
-	TRBV6-5	13	TRBJ1-2	-	TGTGCCAGTTATACGGGGGAGGCGTATGGCTACACCTTC	CASYTGEAYGYTF
-	TRBV27	13	TRBJ1-2	-	TGTGCCAGCAGCCCCACTCGGGGGCATGGCTACACCTTC	CASSPTRGHGYTF
once	TRBV2	15	TRBJ2-1	-	TGTGCCAGCAGTGAAGCGCGGAGCTCCTACAATGAGCAGTTCTTC	CASSEARSSYNEQFF
-	TRBV7-2	15	TRBJ1-1	-	TGTGCCAGCAGCCTCCAAGGGGGGGTGCAGACTGAAGCTTTCTTT	CASSLQGGVQTEAFF